The source of this T cell receptor beta chain is a study of T cell repertoires in MIS-A myocarditis. This clone was observed a single time. Trimming removed 3 bases from V and 0 bases from J, with 15 bases in between. CDR1 is MRHNA, CDR2 SNTAGT, per germline. CDR3 size: 18 residues. Generated by immunoSEQ multiplex PCR, the TCRdb table keeps only in-frame clones and is missing some. The sample records some 6,000 clones, about 83% being singletons. This TCR was sampled from a man aged 18 to 30 with fulminant myocarditis from multisystem inflammatory syndrome in adults (MIS-A) after COVID-19. Sequencing was performed on interventricular septum heart tissue obtained at autopsy. The genes are TRBV6-4 and TRBJ2-6; tentative D call: TRBD1 (6 bases). This CDR3 is CASSESGTSSSGANVLTF. The CDR3 nucleotides read TGTGCCAGCAGTGAATCCGGGACATCGAGCTCTGGGGCCAACGTCCTGACTTTC.